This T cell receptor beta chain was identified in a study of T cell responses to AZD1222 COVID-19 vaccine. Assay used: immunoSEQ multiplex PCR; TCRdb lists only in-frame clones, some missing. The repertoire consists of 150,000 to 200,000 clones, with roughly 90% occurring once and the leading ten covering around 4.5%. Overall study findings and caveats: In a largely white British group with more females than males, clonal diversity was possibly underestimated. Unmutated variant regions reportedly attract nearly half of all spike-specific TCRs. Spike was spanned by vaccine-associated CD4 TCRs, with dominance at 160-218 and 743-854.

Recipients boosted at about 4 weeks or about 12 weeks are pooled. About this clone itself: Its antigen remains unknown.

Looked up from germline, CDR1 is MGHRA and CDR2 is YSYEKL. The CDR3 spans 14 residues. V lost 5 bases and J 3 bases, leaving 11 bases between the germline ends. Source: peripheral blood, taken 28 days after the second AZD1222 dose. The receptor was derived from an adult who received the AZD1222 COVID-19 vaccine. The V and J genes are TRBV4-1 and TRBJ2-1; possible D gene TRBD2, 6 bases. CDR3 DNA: TGCGCCAGCAGCTGGGGGGTCAACTACAATGAGCAGTTCTTC. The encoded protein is CASSWGVNYNEQFF.